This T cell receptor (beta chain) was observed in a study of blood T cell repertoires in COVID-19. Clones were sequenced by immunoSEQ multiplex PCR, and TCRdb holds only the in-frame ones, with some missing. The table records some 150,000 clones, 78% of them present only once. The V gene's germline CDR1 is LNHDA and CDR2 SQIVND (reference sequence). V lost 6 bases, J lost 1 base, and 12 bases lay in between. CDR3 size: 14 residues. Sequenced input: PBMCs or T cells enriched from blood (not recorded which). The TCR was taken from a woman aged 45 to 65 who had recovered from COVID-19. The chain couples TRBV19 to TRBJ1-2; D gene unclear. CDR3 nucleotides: TGTGCCAGTAGAGGTATGGGCGTTAACTATGGCTACACCTTC. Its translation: CASRGMGVNYGYTF. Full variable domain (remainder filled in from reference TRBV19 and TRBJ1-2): DGGITQSPKYLFRKEGQNVTLSCEQNLNHDAMYWYRQDPGQGLRLIYYSQIVNDFQKGDIAEGYSVSREKKESFPLTVTSAQKNPTAFYLCASRGMGVNYGYTFGSGTRLTVV.